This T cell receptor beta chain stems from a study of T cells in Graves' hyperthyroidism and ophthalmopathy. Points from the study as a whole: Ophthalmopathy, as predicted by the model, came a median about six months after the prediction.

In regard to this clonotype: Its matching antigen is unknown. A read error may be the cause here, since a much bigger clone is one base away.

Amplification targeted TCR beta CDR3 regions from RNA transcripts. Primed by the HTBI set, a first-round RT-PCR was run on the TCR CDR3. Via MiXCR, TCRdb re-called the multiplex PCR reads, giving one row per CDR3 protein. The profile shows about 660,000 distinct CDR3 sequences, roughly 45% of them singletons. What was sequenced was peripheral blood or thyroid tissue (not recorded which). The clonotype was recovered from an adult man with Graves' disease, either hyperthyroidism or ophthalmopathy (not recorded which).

This CDR3 reads CATGDFGTDGYTF. CDR3 coding DNA: TGTGCCACCGGTGATTTCGGGACGGATGGCTACACCTTC. The chain joins TRBV24-1 to TRBJ1-2, with D maybe TRBD1 (5 bases). The CDR3 consists of 13 residues. Germline V gene lookup returns CDR1 KGHDR and CDR2 SFDVKD.